This T cell receptor (beta chain) was found in a study of cytomegalovirus exposure and HLA in healthy donors. Turning to the study itself: Later, an analysis reported that the 120 or so validation repertoires had used the same platform as the 500 to 750 first-cohort repertoires.

Sequencing was performed with immunoSEQ multiplex PCR; in TCRdb, only in-frame clones are kept and a portion is missing. The sample comprises approximately 110,000 clones, 88% of which are singletons, and less than 2.5% rests with the top ten. The germline CDR1 and CDR2 sequences are MNHEY and SVGAGI. CDR3 size: 13 residues. With 8 bases removed from V and 8 bases from J, the gap between germline ends came to 13 bases. The rearrangement joins TRBV6-5 to TRBJ1-6; possible D gene TRBD1, 6 bases. This clonotype was obtained from a woman aged 18-29 years in good health and CMV-seronegative. Sequenced input: PBMCs. For the CDR3, the DNA is TGTGCCAGCCGACGGGGGGCTGATTCACCCCTCCACTTT. Translated: CASRRGADSPLHF.